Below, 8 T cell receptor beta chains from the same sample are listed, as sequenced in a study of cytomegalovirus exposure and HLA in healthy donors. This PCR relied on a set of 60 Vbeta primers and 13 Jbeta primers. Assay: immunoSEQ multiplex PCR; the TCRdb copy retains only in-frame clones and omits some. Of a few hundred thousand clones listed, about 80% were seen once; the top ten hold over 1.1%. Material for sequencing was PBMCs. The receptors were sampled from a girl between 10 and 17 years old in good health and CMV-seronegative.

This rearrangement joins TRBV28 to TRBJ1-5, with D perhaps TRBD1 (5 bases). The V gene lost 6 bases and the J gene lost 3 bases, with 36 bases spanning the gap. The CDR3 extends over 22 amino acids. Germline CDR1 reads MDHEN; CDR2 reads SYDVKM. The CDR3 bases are TGTGCCAGCAGACCTAAAGCTGGACTCCGGGACTTTGGGTCTAAATCCAATCAGCCCCAGCATTTT. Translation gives CASRPKAGLRDFGSKSNQPQHF. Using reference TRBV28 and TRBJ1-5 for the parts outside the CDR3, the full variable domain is DVKVTQSSRYLVKRTGEKVFLECVQDMDHENMFWYRQDPGLGLRLIYFSYDVKMKEKGDIPEGYSVSREKKERFSLILESASTNQTSMYLCASRPKAGLRDFGSKSNQPQHFGDGTRLSIL.

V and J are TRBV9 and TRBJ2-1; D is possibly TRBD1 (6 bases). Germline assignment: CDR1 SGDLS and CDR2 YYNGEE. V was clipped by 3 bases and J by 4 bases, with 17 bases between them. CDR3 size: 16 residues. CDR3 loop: CASSDRVRNSYNEQFF. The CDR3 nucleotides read TGTGCCAGCAGCGACAGGGTCAGAAACTCTTACAATGAGCAGTTCTTC.

DNA for the CDR3: TGTGCCAGCAGCTTGGGTCGGGGACTGGAGCAGTACTTC. It encodes CASSLGRGLEQYF. The rearrangement links TRBV5-4 to TRBJ2-7, with a tentative D call TRBD2 (6 bases). In germline, CDR1 is SGHNT, CDR2 YYREEE (reference sequence). The CDR3 contains 13 residues. V lost 0 bases and J 7 bases, leaving 11 bases between the germline ends.

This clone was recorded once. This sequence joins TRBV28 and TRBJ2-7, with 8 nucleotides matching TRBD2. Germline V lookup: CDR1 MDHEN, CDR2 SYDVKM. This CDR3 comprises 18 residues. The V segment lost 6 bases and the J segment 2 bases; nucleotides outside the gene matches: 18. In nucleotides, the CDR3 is TGTGCCAGCAGCCACGCTACTATATTTAGCGGGAATCCCTACGAGCAGTACTTC. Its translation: CASSHATIFSGNPYEQYF.

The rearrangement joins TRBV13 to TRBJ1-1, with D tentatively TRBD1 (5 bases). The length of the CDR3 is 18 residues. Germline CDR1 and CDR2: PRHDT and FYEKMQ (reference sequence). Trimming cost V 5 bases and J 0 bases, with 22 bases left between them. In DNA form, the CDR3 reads TGTGCCAGCAGCCCGTGGGGCAGCCAAGAGGTTATGAACACTGAAGCTTTCTTT. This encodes CASSPWGSQEVMNTEAFF.

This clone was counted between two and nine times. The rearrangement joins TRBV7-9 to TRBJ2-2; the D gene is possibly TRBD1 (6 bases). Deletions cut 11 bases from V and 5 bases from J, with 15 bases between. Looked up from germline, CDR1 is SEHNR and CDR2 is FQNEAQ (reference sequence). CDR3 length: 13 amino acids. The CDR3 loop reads CAPDRVETGELFF. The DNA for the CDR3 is TGTGCCCCGGACAGAGTGGAGACCGGGGAGCTGTTTTTT.

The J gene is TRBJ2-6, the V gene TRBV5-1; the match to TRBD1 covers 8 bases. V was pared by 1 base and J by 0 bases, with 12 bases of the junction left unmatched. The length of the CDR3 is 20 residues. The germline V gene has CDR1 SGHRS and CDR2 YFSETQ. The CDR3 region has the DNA TGCGCCAGCAGCTTGTCGGGACAGGCCTGGGGCCTCTCTGGGGCCAACGTCCTGACTTTC. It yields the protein CASSLSGQAWGLSGANVLTF.

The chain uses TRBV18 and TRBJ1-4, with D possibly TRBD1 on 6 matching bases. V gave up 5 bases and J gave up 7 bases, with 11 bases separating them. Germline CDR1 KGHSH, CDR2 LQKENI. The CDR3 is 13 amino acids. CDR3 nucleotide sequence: TGTGCCAGCTCAGACAGGTGGAGTGAAAAACTGTTTTTT. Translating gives CASSDRWSEKLFF.